Shown below are 25 T cell receptor beta chains from a single sample sequenced in a study of blood T cell repertoires in COVID-19 (dated by TCRdb to 2020 to 2021). Library preparation used the immunoSEQ multiplex PCR assay. TCRdb holds this immuneACCESS table with in-frame rearrangements only. Some clones are missing; in checked studies, unresolved V genes explain under half, and the rest has no known cause. In this sample the table shows 150,000 to 170,000 clones, 70% to 85% of which occur a single time. The ten largest clones add up to approximately 0.63% of the sample. The sequencing input was peripheral blood. The receptors derive from a man aged 55 to 70 with COVID-19, enrolled during active disease.

This chain links TRBV25-1 with TRBJ1-6, with 9 bases aligning to TRBD1. The trim removed 10 bases at V and 4 bases at J, leaving 5 bases unmatched. This CDR3 contains 14 residues. Germline CDR1 is MGHDK and CDR2 is SYGVNS. CDR3 sequence reads: CATQTGGYNSPLHF. The CDR3 nucleotides are TGTGCCACCCAGACAGGGGGTTATAATTCACCCCTCCACTTT.

The V and J genes are TRBV27 and TRBJ2-3; tentatively, D is TRBD1 (6 bases). The CDR3 is made up of 13 amino acids. CDR1 is MNHEY, CDR2 SMNVEV, per germline (reference sequence). V was clipped by 4 bases and J by 12 bases, with 17 bases between them. DNA of the CDR3: TGTGCCAGCAGTTCCCCCCAGGGGTTATTTCAGTATTTT. It encodes CASSSPQGLFQYF.

The chain couples TRBV7-2 to TRBJ2-5; possible D gene TRBD1, 5 bases. Germline CDR1 is SGHTA and CDR2 is FQGNSA. The CDR3 runs 13 residues. V was pared by 6 bases and J by 1 base, with 9 bases between. This chain's CDR3 is CASSVDSQETQYF. CDR3 in DNA: TGTGCCAGCAGTGTTGACAGCCAAGAGACCCAGTACTTC. Together with reference TRBV7-2 and TRBJ2-5, the CDR3 gives the full variable domain: GAGVSQSPSNKVTEKGKDVELRCDPISGHTALYWYRQSLGQGLEFLIYFQGNSAPDKSGLPSDRFSAERTGGSVSTLTIQRTQQEDSAVYLCASSVDSQETQYFGPGTRLLVL.

V usage is TRBV3-1 (or the pseudogene TRBV3-2) and J usage is TRBJ2-4; 12 positions agree with TRBD2. The CDR3 is made up of 15 amino acids. Germline V gene sequence: CDR1 LGHDT, CDR2 YNNKEL (reference sequence). J gave up 15 bases and V 0 bases, and 9 bases lay outside the gene matches. The DNA for the CDR3 is TGTGCCAGCAGCCAAGAAGGCCTAGCGGGAGGGCCCCGGTACTTC. It translates to CASSQEGLAGGPRYF.

CDR3 sequence reads: CASSFYSYLNYGYTF. The CDR3 nucleotides read TGTGCCAGCAGTTTTTACAGCTATCTCAACTATGGCTACACCTTC. V is TRBV28 and J is TRBJ1-2; D is undetermined. The V gene lost 3 bases and the J gene lost 2 bases, with 13 bases spanning the gap. The V gene's germline CDR1 is MDHEN and CDR2 SYDVKM. This CDR3 spans 15 amino acids.

The chain uses TRBV21-1 and TRBJ2-1; the D call in the table, TRBD1, was not verified against the DNA. TRBV21-1 constitutes a pseudogene. The CDR3 has 15 residues. The CDR3 loop is CASSPRDRGRVRQFF. The CDR3, as DNA: TGTGCCAGCAGCCCGAGGGACAGGGGTCGGGTACGGCAGTTCTTC.

This clone was detected once. The rearrangement joins TRBV21-1 to TRBJ2-1; TRBD1, the table's D call, was not compared with the DNA. TRBV21-1 is an annotated pseudogene. This CDR3 contains 11 residues. The CDR3 is CASHRVTGQFF. DNA of the CDR3: TGTGCCAGCCACAGGGTAACTGGGCAGTTCTTC.

Only one count was recorded for this clone. This chain links TRBV29-1 with TRBJ1-4; D may be TRBD1 (5 bases). V dropped 3 bases and J dropped 10 bases, with 9 bases sitting between them. Germline V gene data show CDR1 as SQVTM and CDR2 as ANQGSEA. CDR3 size: 11 residues. The CDR3 DNA follows: TGCAGCGTTGAGGGGGGGGGAAAACTGTTTTTT. Translation: CSVEGGGKLFF.

V usage is TRBV4-3 and J usage is TRBJ2-7, with a possible D match to TRBD2 (5 bases). This CDR3 has 15 amino acids. The V gene lost 0 bases and the J gene lost 3 bases, with 12 bases spanning the gap. Germline V CDR1 and CDR2: LGHNA, YSLEER. CDR3 in DNA: TGCGCCAGCAGCCAAGACCGGGGAGTTTTCTACGAGCAGTACTTC. This sequence encodes CASSQDRGVFYEQYF.

The chain has TRBV5-1 and TRBJ1-2, with 10 bases aligning to TRBD1. The CDR3 is 15 amino acids. Germline CDR1 and CDR2: SGHRS and YFSETQ. V gave up 3 bases and J gave up 5 bases; unmatched junction bases: 7. The CDR3: CASSSSGTGVYGYTF. The DNA of the CDR3 is TGCGCCAGCAGCTCCTCCGGGACAGGGGTTTATGGCTACACCTTC.

V usage is TRBV5-1 and J usage is TRBJ1-2; D might be TRBD1 (5 bases). Trimming cost V 0 bases and J 10 bases, with 13 bases left between them. CDR1 and CDR2 from the germline V gene are SGHRS and YFSETQ. The CDR3 sequence is 13 residues long. DNA of the CDR3: TGCGCCAGCAGCTTGGTACAGGACGCATTCTACACCTTC. Translation gives CASSLVQDAFYTF. The whole variable domain, remainder taken from reference TRBV5-1 and TRBJ1-2, is KAGVTQTPRYLIKTRGQQVTLSCSPISGHRSVSWYQQTPGQGLQFLFEYFSETQRNKGNFPGRFSGRQFSNSRSEMNVSTLELGDSALYLCASSLVQDAFYTFGSGTRLTVV.

A note on this clone: Other DNA sequences in the same sample also yield this CDR3. This sequence joins TRBV28 and TRBJ1-1, with unresolved D. Germline values: CDR1 MDHEN, CDR2 SYDVKM. CDR3 size: 11 residues. The V gene lost 5 bases and the J gene lost 3 bases, with 4 bases spanning the gap. The CDR3 loop reads CASSLYTEAFF. CDR3 sequence (DNA): TGTGCCAGCAGTCTTTACACTGAAGCTTTCTTT.

The rearrangement uses TRBV18 and TRBJ1-6, with TRBD1 matching 10 bases. CDR1 is KGHSH and CDR2 is LQKENI in the germline V gene. The ends lost 4 bases at V and 6 bases at J; junction bases unmatched: 6. CDR3 length equals 16 residues. The CDR3 region has the DNA TGTGCCAGCTCACGTAATGACAGGGGGCTTAATTCACCCCTCCACTTT. Its protein product is CASSRNDRGLNSPLHF.

The rearrangement uses TRBV6-1 and TRBJ1-1; weak D call: TRBD1 (5 bases). The CDR3 spans 14 residues. The germline V and J ends were trimmed by 8 bases and 4 bases, with 17 bases remaining between them. Germline CDR1 is MNHNS and CDR2 is SASEGT. The CDR3 here is CASLKQGVSTEAFF. For the CDR3, the DNA is TGTGCCAGCCTTAAGCAGGGTGTTTCCACTGAAGCTTTCTTT.

The chain has TRBV4-2 and TRBJ2-1; 12 bases match TRBD2. The CDR3 runs 16 residues. Germline V gene lookup returns CDR1 LGHNA and CDR2 YNFKEQ. The V gene end was trimmed by 5 bases and the J gene end by 8 bases; junction bases not matched to a gene: 10. As DNA, the CDR3 is TGTGCCAGCAGCTTAATCCTAGCGGGGGGGTCCGATGAGCAGTTCTTC. As protein: CASSLILAGGSDEQFF.

The rearrangement joins TRBV7-9 to TRBJ1-6, with D perhaps matching TRBD1 (5 bases). CDR1 SEHNR and CDR2 FQNEAQ come from the germline V gene (reference sequence). The CDR3 runs 15 residues. V dropped 1 base and J dropped 9 bases, with 13 bases sitting between them. The CDR3 is CASSLVGTGSSPLHF. Written as DNA, the CDR3 is TGTGCCAGCAGCTTAGTTGGAACAGGCAGTTCACCCCTCCACTTT. Variable domain in full (rest from reference TRBV7-9 and TRBJ1-6): DTGVSQNPRHKITKRGQNVTFRCDPISEHNRLYWYRQTLGQGPEFLTYFQNEAQLEKSRLLSDRFSAERPKGSFSTLEIQRTEQGDSAMYLCASSLVGTGSSPLHFGNGTRLTVT.

This chain links TRBV6-4 with TRBJ1-1; 7 positions agree with TRBD1. The V gene's germline CDR1 is MRHNA and CDR2 SNTAGT. The V segment lost 3 bases and the J segment 4 bases; nucleotides outside the gene matches: 5. This CDR3 is 14 amino acids long. CDR3 coding DNA: TGTGCCAGCAGTGATGAACCAGGGGGCACTGAAGCTTTCTTT. It is translated as CASSDEPGGTEAFF.

V gene TRBV28 combines with J gene TRBJ1-3; TRBD1 agrees at 10 bases. The CDR3 runs 16 residues. The germline CDR1 and CDR2 sequences are MDHEN and SYDVKM. The ends lost 1 base at V and 3 bases at J; junction bases unmatched: 3. CDR3: CASSLYGTGVGNTIYF. The DNA of the CDR3 is TGTGCCAGCAGTTTATACGGGACAGGGGTTGGAAACACCATATATTTT.

This chain links TRBV27 with TRBJ1-2; D unclear. Between the trimmed V and J ends, which lost 4 bases and 7 bases, there was a span of 19 bases. The germline V gene has CDR1 MNHEY and CDR2 SMNVEV (reference sequence). There are 15 residues in the CDR3. CDR3 sequence (DNA): TGTGCCAGCAGTTACTTTGGGAGTCTAACTAGTGGCTACACCTTC. This codes for CASSYFGSLTSGYTF.

V and J are TRBV18 and TRBJ2-7; the D gene is possibly TRBD2 (6 bases). CDR1 is KGHSH and CDR2 is LQKENI in the germline V gene. CDR3 length: 14 amino acids. Between the trimmed V and J ends, which lost 6 bases and 0 bases, there was a span of 12 bases. The CDR3 nucleotides are TGTGCCAGCTCCGATTACGGGAGCTCCTACGAGCAGTACTTC. Translated, it gives CASSDYGSSYEQYF.

The rearrangement joins TRBV15 to TRBJ1-3; D might be TRBD1 (5 bases). CDR3 length: 19 amino acids. V lost 5 bases and J 0 bases, leaving 23 bases between the germline ends. The V gene's germline CDR1 is LNHNV and CDR2 YYDKDF (reference sequence). The CDR3 loop is CATSGSQIFRVSSGNTIYF. The CDR3, as DNA: TGTGCCACCAGCGGATCACAGATTTTCAGGGTCTCCTCTGGAAACACCATATATTTT.

This clone was seen once. The CDR3: CASSQGGGTARGYTF. DNA of the CDR3: TGCGCCAGCAGCCAAGGGGGCGGGACTGCTAGGGGCTACACCTTC. V usage is TRBV4-3 and J usage is TRBJ1-2; a weak D match, TRBD1 (5 bases). Per germline, CDR1 LGHNA and CDR2 YSLEER. V lost 1 base to trimming and J lost 8 bases, with 17 bases between them. This CDR3 spans 15 amino acids.

The chain carries TRBV6-1 and TRBJ1-1; perhaps TRBD1 as D (6 bases). Trimming took 3 bases from V and 0 from J, leaving 14 bases between them. The CDR3 contains 16 residues. Germline V gene sequence: CDR1 MNHNS, CDR2 SASEGT. The CDR3 here is CASSDRGGGLNTEAFF. The CDR3 DNA follows: TGTGCCAGCAGTGACAGGGGAGGGGGGTTGAACACTGAAGCTTTCTTT.

J is TRBJ1-1 and V is TRBV7-2, with D unclear. CDR1 and CDR2 from the germline V gene are SGHTA and FQGNSA. Trimming stripped 1 base from V and 7 bases from J, with 7 bases between. The CDR3 runs 12 residues. The CDR3 nucleotides read TGTGCCAGCAGCTTAGTGGCAAGTGAAGCTTTCTTT. It is translated as CASSLVASEAFF.

This clone was detected only once. The chain employs TRBV7-9 and TRBJ1-1; possibly TRBD1 for D (6 bases). CDR1 SEHNR and CDR2 FQNEAQ come from the germline V gene (reference sequence). The CDR3 is made up of 15 amino acids. Trimming pared 5 bases from V and 0 bases from J, leaving 13 bases between. DNA of the CDR3: TGTGCCAGCAGCGCAGGAGGACAGTTGAACACTGAAGCTTTCTTT. Protein: CASSAGGQLNTEAFF.